The present TCR beta chain was sequenced within a study of blood T cell repertoires in COVID-19. Profiling relied on immunoSEQ multiplex PCR, and the TCRdb table lists in-frame clones only, not all of them. Seen here are about 150,000 clones, around 86% observed once, and the top ten hold 3% to 4%. From germline, CDR1 is LNHDA and CDR2 SQIVND (reference sequence). This CDR3 has 15 amino acids. V lost 2 bases and J 0 bases, leaving 8 bases between the germline ends. The table lists this clone with a few counts. The chain joins TRBV19 to TRBJ2-1; possible D gene TRBD2, 5 bases. The clonotype comes from a man aged 65 to 79 with acute or convalescent COVID-19. Source material: peripheral blood. CDR3 DNA sequence: TGTGCCAGTAGTATAAGTCTAGCCTCCTACAATGAGCAGTTCTTC. Translation gives CASSISLASYNEQFF.